This section outlines one TCR beta chain sequence together with its context. This sample is drawn from a study of preoperative IRX-2 immunotherapy in early breast cancer. TCRdb's copy holds only in-frame clones and misses some; the assay was immunoSEQ multiplex PCR. The table lists roughly 93,000 clones, 86% of them singletons. V lost 6 bases and J lost 0; bases outside the gene matches: 5. The CDR3 has 15 residues. Treatment noted: preoperative locoregional IRX-2 cytokine immunotherapy. Preoperative locoregional IRX-2 cytokine immunotherapy was tested in the phase Ib source study. The chain employs TRBV6-7 and TRBJ1-3; 7 bases are a match to TRBD1. TRBV6-7 is an ORF, with its function uncertain. The TCR comes from a human donor with breast cancer. Sequencing was performed on tumor tissue, taken after IRX-2 immunotherapy. The CDR3, as DNA: TGTGCCAGCAGCTCACAGGGGACCTCTGGAAACACCATATATTTT. Protein sequence: CASSSQGTSGNTIYF.